These 19 T cell receptor beta chains share one sample of origin, sequenced in a study of T cell responses to AZD1222 COVID-19 vaccine. The method was immunoSEQ multiplex PCR; TCRdb's version includes in-frame clones alone and lacks a portion of them. The sample carries 130,000 or so clones, 90% to 95% recorded once. The sample in question was peripheral blood, obtained on day 0 of AZD1222 vaccination. Receptors originate from an adult in good health.

The chain joins TRBV9 to TRBJ1-3, with a possible D match to TRBD1 (5 bases). Germline assignment: CDR1 SGDLS and CDR2 YYNGEE. V lost 0 bases to trimming and J lost 0 bases, with 10 bases between them. CDR3 length: 16 residues. The CDR3 DNA reads as TGTGCCAGCAGCGTAGCGGGGGGGTCCTCTGGAAACACCATATATTTT. This codes for CASSVAGGSSGNTIYF.

The rearrangement joins TRBV4-3 to TRBJ1-2; D gene uncertain. Trimming cost V 0 bases and J 5 bases, with 16 bases left between them. Germline V gene lookup returns CDR1 LGHNA and CDR2 YSLEER. The CDR3 consists of 16 residues. This chain's CDR3 is CASSQETLWSMYGYTF. The CDR3 DNA follows: TGCGCCAGCAGCCAAGAGACCCTATGGAGTATGTATGGCTACACCTTC.

This chain joins TRBV15 and TRBJ2-7, with 12 bases lining up with TRBD2. With V trimmed by 1 base and J by 3 bases, 1 base remained unmatched. The CDR3 has 15 amino acids. CDR1 is LNHNV, CDR2 YYDKDF, per germline (reference sequence). The CDR3 loop is CATSRVTSGSYEQYF. CDR3 DNA: TGTGCCACCAGCAGAGTGACTAGCGGGAGCTACGAGCAGTACTTC.

The chain has TRBV9 and TRBJ2-5, with D possibly TRBD2 on 5 matching bases. Trimming left V 3 bases short and J 4 bases short, with 16 bases between. Germline V gene sequence: CDR1 SGDLS, CDR2 YYNGEE. This CDR3 has 15 amino acids. The CDR3 is CASSDSSGMGETQYF. The CDR3 coding sequence is TGTGCCAGCAGCGATTCCAGCGGCATGGGAGAGACCCAGTACTTC. The full variable domain, in which reference TRBV9 and TRBJ2-5 provide the parts outside the CDR3, is DSGVTQTPKHLITATGQRVTLRCSPRSGDLSVYWYQQSLDQGLQFLIQYYNGEERAKGNILERFSAQQFPDLHSELNLSSLELGDSALYFCASSDSSGMGETQYFGPGTRLLVL.

The CDR3 DNA reads TGTGCCAGTAATGACGGGGGGCTTGGCTACACCTTC. Protein: CASNDGGLGYTF. The V and J genes are TRBV7-9 and TRBJ1-2, with D possibly matching TRBD1 (6 bases). V was trimmed by 9 bases and J by 7 bases, leaving 15 bases between them. This CDR3 is built from 12 residues. CDR1 is SEHNR, CDR2 FQNEAQ, per germline (reference sequence). The full variable domain, in which reference TRBV7-9 and TRBJ1-2 provide the parts outside the CDR3, is DTGVSQNPRHKITKRGQNVTFRCDPISEHNRLYWYRQTLGQGPEFLTYFQNEAQLEKSRLLSDRFSAERPKGSFSTLEIQRTEQGDSAMYLCASNDGGLGYTFGSGTRLTVV.

The chain couples TRBV24-1 to TRBJ2-5; the D gene is possibly TRBD2 (6 bases). Germline CDR1 reads KGHDR; CDR2 reads SFDVKD. With 4 bases removed from V and 7 bases from J, the gap between germline ends came to 24 bases. The CDR3 runs to 17 residues. The CDR3 spells CATSDSGLAQGVGTQYF. The CDR3 region has the DNA TGTGCCACCAGTGACTCGGGACTTGCGCAGGGCGTAGGGACCCAGTACTTC.

The V call is TRBV7-3, the J call TRBJ1-1; 10 bases match TRBD1. The CDR3 runs 15 residues. The V gene's germline CDR1 is SGHTA and CDR2 FQGTGA. After removal of 5 bases from V and 2 bases from J, the junction contained 5 bases not matched to a gene. CDR3 residues: CASSADRGPNTEAFF. CDR3 DNA sequence: TGTGCCAGCAGCGCAGACAGGGGGCCCAACACTGAAGCTTTCTTT.

The J gene is TRBJ2-2, the V gene TRBV4-3, with D possibly being TRBD1 or TRBD2 (5 bases each). V was clipped by 0 bases and J by 7 bases, with 21 bases between them. Germline assignment: CDR1 LGHNA and CDR2 YSLEER. This CDR3 is 18 amino acids long. The chain's CDR3 is CASSQDPRDVLNGGELFF. CDR3 DNA: TGCGCCAGCAGCCAAGATCCCAGGGACGTTTTAAATGGCGGGGAGCTGTTTTTT.

The rearrangement uses TRBV3-1 (or the pseudogene TRBV3-2) and TRBJ2-1, with 9 nucleotides matching TRBD2. The CDR3 is made up of 19 amino acids. The V segment lost 2 bases and the J segment 1 base; nucleotides outside the gene matches: 12. The germline V gene encodes CDR1 LGHDT and CDR2 YNNKEL (reference sequence). The CDR3 nucleotides read TGTGCCAGCAGCCAATTTAGCGGGGGTTGGTATTGGTCCTACAATGAGCAGTTCTTC. Protein: CASSQFSGGWYWSYNEQFF.

The chain carries TRBV27 and TRBJ2-5; 7 bases line up with TRBD1. With 8 bases clipped from V and 1 base from J, the junction kept 4 bases outside the gene matches. Looked up from germline, CDR1 is MNHEY and CDR2 is SMNVEV (reference sequence). This CDR3 comprises 13 residues. The DNA of the CDR3 is TGTGCCAGCCGGGACAGCGGCCAAGAGACCCAGTACTTC. Its protein product is CASRDSGQETQYF.

The rearrangement joins TRBV10-1 to TRBJ2-1; D remains unclear. This CDR3 is 16 amino acids long. Germline assignment: CDR1 WNHNN and CDR2 SYGVQD (reference sequence). Trimming took off 3 bases at V and 0 bases at J, with 12 bases between the two ends. The CDR3 DNA reads TGCGCCAGCAGTGAAGGTACAACGGGCTCCTACAATGAGCAGTTCTTC. It codes for CASSEGTTGSYNEQFF.

The genes are TRBV5-1 and TRBJ1-2; tentatively, D is TRBD1 (6 bases). The CDR3 runs to 14 residues. The germline gives CDR1 SGHRS, CDR2 YFSETQ. Trimming removed 5 bases at V and 3 bases at J, with 14 bases between. CDR3 DNA sequence: TGCGCCAGCAGGTCCGGGACAACCGACTATGGCTACACCTTC. It translates to CASRSGTTDYGYTF.

In regard to this clone: One end of the junction is discordant with germline, which a read error may explain. CDR3 in amino acids: CASSFPGQGSF. CDR3 sequence (DNA): TGTGCCAGCAGCTTCCCAGGACAGGGAAGCTTC. This chain connects TRBV7-9 to TRBJ2-7, with 8 bases that match TRBD1. Germline CDR1 SEHNR, CDR2 FQNEAQ (reference sequence). This CDR3 is built from 11 residues.

The chain combines TRBV19 with TRBJ1-6; D remains unclear. Germline CDR1 is LNHDA and CDR2 is SQIVND (reference sequence). With 4 bases removed from V and 14 bases from J, the gap between germline ends came to 18 bases. CDR3 length: 14 residues. This CDR3 reads CASSNGMEGGTLHF. In DNA form, the CDR3 reads TGTGCCAGTAGTAACGGAATGGAGGGAGGCACCCTCCACTTT.

The rearrangement joins TRBV7-9 to TRBJ2-2, with TRBD2 matching 7 bases. This CDR3 is built from 15 residues. J was trimmed by 5 bases and V by 1 base; bases with no gene match: 4. Germline V lookup: CDR1 SEHNR, CDR2 FQNEAQ (reference sequence). CDR3 nucleotides: TGTGCCAGCAGCTTAGTGGCTAGCGGAACCGGGGAGCTGTTTTTT. Protein sequence: CASSLVASGTGELFF.

This chain uses TRBV5-5 with TRBJ2-5, with 9 nucleotides matching TRBD2. The CDR3 runs 15 residues. Losses at the gene ends were 1 base for V and 4 bases for J; bases not matched to a gene: 5. Germline CDR1 is SGHKS and CDR2 is YYEKEE (reference sequence). This CDR3 is CASSLLAGGIETQYF. The CDR3 coding sequence is TGTGCCAGCAGCTTGCTGGCGGGGGGGATAGAGACCCAGTACTTC.

This rearrangement joins TRBV6-5 to TRBJ2-5; D remains unclear. The CDR3 runs 13 residues. V was cut by 0 bases and J by 7 bases, with 9 bases left in between. CDR1 and CDR2 from the germline V gene are MNHEY and SVGAGI. CDR3 in DNA: TGTGCCAGCAGTTACTCGTTTTCTGGGACCCAGTACTTC. As protein: CASSYSFSGTQYF.

The chain has TRBV4-3 and TRBJ1-3; TRBD1 matches at 8 bases. The CDR3 is 17 amino acids. Germline CDR1 LGHNA, CDR2 YSLEER. V shed 4 bases and J 1 base; nucleotides not matched to a gene: 9. CDR3 in amino acids: CASSPGQGIRSGNTIYF. The CDR3 DNA is TGCGCCAGCAGCCCCGGACAGGGTATTAGGTCTGGAAACACCATATATTTT.

The chain links TRBV24-1 to TRBJ1-5; D gene uncertain. The V and J ends lost 4 bases and 4 bases respectively, with 28 bases between them. This CDR3 comprises 20 residues. The germline gives CDR1 KGHDR, CDR2 SFDVKD. The CDR3 loop is CATSDELDQAPGLRNQPQHF. In nucleotides, the CDR3 is TGTGCCACCAGTGACGAACTAGATCAGGCCCCAGGCCTCAGAAATCAGCCCCAGCATTTT.